One and the same sample provided the 20 T cell receptor beta chains below, sequenced in a study of blood T cell repertoires in COVID-19. Measured with immunoSEQ multiplex PCR; TCRdb has only the in-frame clones, and not every one. The table lists some 87,000 clones, 75% to 85% of them singletons. Sequences were obtained from peripheral blood. Every receptor here comes from a human donor in a cohort sampled during active COVID-19.

The rearrangement uses TRBV28 and TRBJ1-1, with D perhaps matching TRBD1 (5 bases). The CDR3 length is 14 residues. The V end was cut by 8 bases, the J end by 0 bases, with 13 bases between. Germline CDR1 is MDHEN and CDR2 is SYDVKM. CDR3 coding DNA: TGTGCCAGCCTGGACATACCTCTGAACACTGAAGCTTTCTTT. The encoded protein is CASLDIPLNTEAFF.

The chain uses TRBV12-5 and TRBJ2-7, with D unclear. Germline-derived CDR1 and CDR2 are LGHNT and FRNRAP. The CDR3 is made up of 12 amino acids. Trimming left V 5 bases short and J 4 bases short, with 9 bases between. The chain's CDR3 is CASGPQKYEQYF. The CDR3 DNA sequence: TGTGCTAGTGGTCCCCAGAAATACGAGCAGTACTTC.

The sample holds a few counts of this clone. V usage is TRBV18 and J usage is TRBJ1-3, with D perhaps matching TRBD1 (5 bases). Per germline, CDR1 KGHSH and CDR2 LQKENI. This CDR3 has 15 residues. V was trimmed by 0 bases and J by 3 bases, leaving 9 bases between them. The CDR3: CASSPPSGVGNTIYF. Here the CDR3 DNA reads TGTGCCAGCTCACCACCTTCGGGGGTTGGAAACACCATATATTTT.

This chain joins TRBV9 and TRBJ2-5; 9 bases are shared with TRBD2. Trimming took 0 bases from V and 5 from J; bases not matched to a gene: 11. Germline loops: CDR1 SGDLS, CDR2 YYNGEE. The CDR3 has 17 residues. CDR3 sequence: CASSVGPSSGVGETQYF. Here the CDR3 DNA reads TGTGCCAGCAGCGTAGGCCCCTCTAGCGGGGTGGGGGAGACCCAGTACTTC.

The CDR3 bases are TGTGCCAGCAGCTACACCGGGACTAGCGGGGCCACCGGGGAGCTGTTTTTT. It is translated as CASSYTGTSGATGELFF. The chain carries TRBV7-2 and TRBJ2-2; TRBD2 agrees at 13 bases. Germline V gene data show CDR1 as SGHTA and CDR2 as FQGNSA. CDR3 length equals 17 residues. V was pared by 4 bases and J by 4 bases, with 6 bases of the junction left unmatched.

The chain has TRBV30 and TRBJ1-6; D unresolved. Germline V gives CDR1 GTSNPN, CDR2 SVGIG (reference sequence). Trimming took off 7 bases at V and 1 base at J, with 8 bases between the two ends. This CDR3 spans 13 amino acids. The CDR3 DNA follows: TGTGCCTCCCGACAATCCTATAATTCACCCCTCCACTTT. Its translation is CASRQSYNSPLHF. Filled out from reference TRBV30 and TRBJ1-6, the complete variable domain reads SQTIHQWPATLVQPVGSPLSLECTVEGTSNPNLYWYRQAAGRGLQLLFYSVGIGQISSEVPQNLSASRPQDRQFILSSKKLLLSDSGFYLCASRQSYNSPLHFGNGTRLTVT.

The chain couples TRBV5-1 to TRBJ2-3; D is unclear. The CDR3 covers 14 residues. Trimming took 2 bases from V and 2 from J, leaving 9 bases between them. Germline CDR1 is SGHRS and CDR2 is YFSETQ. The DNA of the CDR3 is TGCGCCAGCAGCTTAAGAGCTCCCACAGATACGCAGTATTTT. Translating gives CASSLRAPTDTQYF.

The rearrangement uses TRBV24-1 and TRBJ2-1; possible D gene TRBD2, 5 bases. The CDR3 is made up of 14 amino acids. Germline V gene sequence: CDR1 KGHDR, CDR2 SFDVKD. Trimming took off 8 bases at V and 7 bases at J, with 17 bases between the two ends. The CDR3 is CATISGVGDNEQFF. The DNA for the CDR3 is TGTGCCACCATCTCGGGTGTCGGGGATAATGAGCAGTTCTTC.

This rearrangement joins TRBV7-2 to TRBJ2-3; D possibly corresponds to TRBD2 (5 bases). The CDR3 length is 14 residues. The V and J ends lost 1 base and 6 bases respectively, with 11 bases between them. Germline lookup yields CDR1 SGHTA and CDR2 FQGNSA. The CDR3 region has the DNA TGTGCCAGCAGCTTAGGGCTAGCCGTCGATACGCAGTATTTT. It encodes CASSLGLAVDTQYF.

The chain recombines TRBV7-3 with TRBJ2-7; 8 bases match TRBD1. V was clipped by 3 bases and J by 6 bases; unmatched bases: 4. From germline, CDR1 is SGHTA and CDR2 FQGTGA. The CDR3 spans 13 residues. This chain's CDR3 is CASSLTGAGEQYF. CDR3 nucleotides: TGTGCCAGCAGCTTGACAGGGGCGGGCGAGCAGTACTTC.

A single count supports this clone. This sequence joins TRBV6-5 and TRBJ1-6; 9 nucleotides agree with TRBD1. Germline CDR1 is MNHEY and CDR2 is SVGAGI. This CDR3 comprises 13 residues. V trimming: 6 bases; J trimming: 8 bases; junction bases outside the gene matches: 2. The CDR3 nucleotides read TGTGCCAGCAGGACAGGGGGGCATTCACCCCTCCACTTT. The encoded protein is CASRTGGHSPLHF.

CDR3 sequence reads: CASSIARLSNEKLFF. CDR3 nucleotide sequence: TGTGCCAGTAGTATAGCCCGACTGAGTAATGAAAAACTGTTTTTT. The chain joins TRBV19 to TRBJ1-4, with D unclear. The V gene's germline CDR1 is LNHDA and CDR2 SQIVND (reference sequence). Trimming stripped 1 base from V and 4 bases from J, with 10 bases between. CDR3 length equals 15 residues.

This rearrangement joins TRBV5-1 to TRBJ2-7, with D maybe TRBD2 (7 bases). The CDR3 spans 16 residues. V lost 4 bases and J lost 6, with 23 bases in between. The V gene's germline CDR1 is SGHRS and CDR2 YFSETQ. The CDR3 loop is CASSPWEGGELSEQYF. In DNA form, the CDR3 reads TGCGCCAGCAGCCCCTGGGAGGGGGGCGAACTATCCGAGCAGTACTTC.

This clone appeared a few times. The chain couples TRBV5-1 to TRBJ1-3, with 10 positions matching TRBD1. J lost 4 bases, V lost 7 bases, and 2 bases had no gene match. CDR3 length: 13 amino acids. In germline, CDR1 is SGHRS, CDR2 YFSETQ. The CDR3 here is CASGTGVGNTIYF. The CDR3 region has the DNA TGCGCCAGCGGGACAGGGGTCGGAAACACCATATATTTT.

The chain links TRBV5-1 to TRBJ2-3, with 7 bases lining up with TRBD1. This CDR3 contains 16 residues. V gave up 0 bases and J gave up 1 base; unmatched junction bases: 5. Germline loops: CDR1 SGHRS, CDR2 YFSETQ. The CDR3 DNA reads as TGCGCCAGCAGCTTGGACGGACAGGTTCGCACAGATACGCAGTATTTT. It translates to CASSLDGQVRTDTQYF. Variable domain in full (rest from reference TRBV5-1 and TRBJ2-3): KAGVTQTPRYLIKTRGQQVTLSCSPISGHRSVSWYQQTPGQGLQFLFEYFSETQRNKGNFPGRFSGRQFSNSRSEMNVSTLELGDSALYLCASSLDGQVRTDTQYFGPGTRLTVL.

This clone occurred a few times. This sequence joins TRBV5-1 and TRBJ1-1, with D tentatively TRBD1 (6 bases). The length of the CDR3 is 14 residues. Between the trimmed V and J ends, which lost 0 bases and 6 bases, there was a span of 12 bases. Germline V gene data show CDR1 as SGHRS and CDR2 as YFSETQ. CDR3 coding DNA: TGCGCCAGCAGCTTGGGACAGGATGTGTCTGAAGCTTTCTTT. It is translated as CASSLGQDVSEAFF.

The rearrangement uses TRBV13 and TRBJ2-1, with TRBD1 matching 7 bases. CDR3 size: 15 residues. CDR1 and CDR2 (germline): PRHDT, FYEKMQ (reference sequence). V gave up 2 bases and J gave up 9 bases; unmatched junction bases: 10. The CDR3 protein is CASSLMTGRRVEQFF. The CDR3, as DNA: TGTGCCAGCAGCTTAATGACAGGGAGAAGGGTTGAGCAGTTCTTC.

The chain employs TRBV28 and TRBJ1-1, with D perhaps TRBD1 (6 bases). The CDR3 has 15 residues. Germline V CDR1 and CDR2: MDHEN, SYDVKM. V gave up 4 bases and J gave up 1 base, with 13 bases separating them. The CDR3 DNA reads TGTGCCAGCAGTTGGGGGCGGCGACCGAACACTGAAGCTTTCTTT. Translated, it gives CASSWGRRPNTEAFF.

This clone was detected a few times. V is TRBV7-3 and J is TRBJ2-1, with D perhaps TRBD2 (7 bases). This CDR3 is built from 14 residues. Germline V gene sequence: CDR1 SGHTA, CDR2 FQGTGA. The germline V and J ends were trimmed by 2 bases and 6 bases, with 11 bases remaining between them. The CDR3 region has the DNA TGTGCCAGCAGCTTAGGGGGGGCATCCAATGAGCAGTTCTTC. Protein product: CASSLGGASNEQFF.

This clone was found once. V usage is TRBV5-1 and J usage is TRBJ2-1, with 10 bases matching TRBD2. The CDR3 runs to 14 residues. V lost 5 bases, J lost 5 bases, and 4 bases stayed unmatched. Germline V lookup: CDR1 SGHRS, CDR2 YFSETQ. The CDR3 protein is CASRGLAGDNEQFF. CDR3 nucleotides: TGCGCCAGCAGGGGGCTAGCGGGGGACAATGAGCAGTTCTTC. Based on the CDR3 plus reference TRBV5-1 and TRBJ2-1, the full variable domain is KAGVTQTPRYLIKTRGQQVTLSCSPISGHRSVSWYQQTPGQGLQFLFEYFSETQRNKGNFPGRFSGRQFSNSRSEMNVSTLELGDSALYLCASRGLAGDNEQFFGPGTRLTVL.